The 22 T cell receptor beta chains given below trace back to one sample, sequenced in a study of vaccination and CD4 T cells after COVID-19 (dated by TCRdb to 2022 to 2024). Library construction relied on PCR. The reads were generated on an Illumina iSeq 100. TCR sequencing of DNA from cultured CD4+ T cells used the Oncomine TCR Beta short-read assay at the Johns Hopkins FTIC core. Clones were called with MiXCR by TCRdb after fastp trimmed the public reads at Q25, and only in-frame beta chains were retained. Entries that share a CDR3 protein sequence are merged under the most common genes and DNA. Within this sample are about 20,000 distinct CDR3 sequences, with roughly 50% of them counted one time only. Less than 8% of the sample is taken by the ten largest. This specimen's treatment or condition label, per the study, means: approximately 9-day PBMC culture with coronavirus spike peptide pools or control peptides (ViraFEST assay).

These TCRs are of unknown antigen specificity. Sequenced sample: CD4+ T cells from blood, cultured in vitro. Receptors were obtained from a human donor who had recovered from COVID-19.

The rearrangement joins TRBV28 to TRBJ1-2; D is possibly TRBD1 (6 bases). Trimming took off 10 bases at V and 7 bases at J, with 22 bases between the two ends. CDR3 size: 14 residues. From germline, CDR1 is MDHEN and CDR2 SYDVKM. The CDR3 spells CATPSTTGGSGYTF. For the CDR3, the DNA is TGTGCCACCCCATCGACAACGGGGGGCTCTGGCTACACCTTC.

This clonotype was picked up one time. The chain is built from TRBV2 and TRBJ1-2, with D possibly being TRBD1 (5 bases). CDR3 length equals 15 residues. Between the trimmed V and J ends, which lost 7 bases and 4 bases, there was a span of 19 bases. Germline CDR1 is SNHLY and CDR2 is FYNNEI. CDR3 residues: CASTLGGRGIYGYTF. The DNA of the CDR3 is TGTGCCAGCACTCTGGGGGGAAGGGGAATCTATGGCTACACCTTC.

The chain couples TRBV28 to TRBJ2-7, with D perhaps matching TRBD1 or TRBD2 (5 bases each). The V end was cut by 3 bases, the J end by 6 bases, with 15 bases between. Germline V gene data show CDR1 as MDHEN and CDR2 as SYDVKM. This CDR3 region has 14 residues. This chain's CDR3 is CASSFPSGAPEQYF. The CDR3 DNA reads TGTGCCAGCAGTTTCCCCTCCGGGGCACCCGAGCAGTACTTC.

The V gene is TRBV19, the J gene TRBJ1-5; tentative D call: TRBD1 (5 bases). Germline assignment: CDR1 LNHDA and CDR2 SQIVND (reference sequence). The CDR3 sequence is 15 residues long. V was clipped by 3 bases and J by 4 bases, with 13 bases between them. This CDR3 is CASSIQPGGNQPQHF. The CDR3 bases are TGTGCCAGTAGTATCCAACCGGGGGGGAATCAGCCCCAGCATTTT.

This chain connects TRBV10-1 to TRBJ1-3; D might be TRBD1 (5 bases). CDR1 is WNHNN, CDR2 SYGVQD, per germline (reference sequence). The CDR3 has 16 amino acids. V lost 7 bases to trimming and J lost 0 bases, with 16 bases between them. The CDR3: CASIFRARSSGNTIYF. As DNA, the CDR3 is TGCGCCAGCATTTTCAGGGCCCGGAGCTCTGGAAACACCATATATTTT.

This clonotype was observed a handful of times. The chain joins TRBV20-1 to TRBJ1-1, with TRBD1 as a possible D gene (6 bases). CDR3 length: 12 amino acids. Germline CDR1 DFQATT, CDR2 SNEGSKA (reference sequence). V was pared by 6 bases and J by 6 bases, with 14 bases between. The CDR3 region has the DNA TGCAGTGCCGATTCGGACAGCTCTGAAGCTTTCTTT. This gives the protein CSADSDSSEAFF.

This clonotype was observed a few times. The V and J genes are TRBV20-1 and TRBJ2-1, with TRBD2 matching over 9 bases. J lost 5 bases, V lost 2 bases, and 4 bases had no gene match. Germline CDR1 is DFQATT and CDR2 is SNEGSKA (reference sequence). CDR3 length: 14 residues. CDR3 nucleotide sequence: TGCAGTGCTAGAAAGGCTAGCGGGGACAATGAGCAGTTCTTC. Its protein product is CSARKASGDNEQFF.

The rearrangement uses TRBV20-1 and TRBJ1-1; D may be TRBD1 (5 bases). Trimming stripped 3 bases from V and 4 bases from J, with 9 bases between. Germline loops: CDR1 DFQATT, CDR2 SNEGSKA (reference sequence). The CDR3 is 12 residues long. The CDR3 DNA sequence: TGCAGTGCTAGTAAGGGGACCACTGAAGCTTTCTTT. This gives the protein CSASKGTTEAFF.

This sequence joins TRBV27 and TRBJ2-5; TRBD1 might be the D (6 bases). This CDR3 comprises 14 residues. Trimming cost V 6 bases and J 5 bases, with 16 bases left between them. Germline CDR1 is MNHEY and CDR2 is SMNVEV (reference sequence). CDR3: CASSPNREVETQYF. CDR3 DNA sequence: TGTGCCAGCAGCCCCAACAGGGAAGTGGAGACCCAGTACTTC.

The chain is built from TRBV6-1 and TRBJ2-5; D is undetermined. The V and J ends lost 5 bases and 3 bases respectively, with 10 bases between them. This CDR3 has 13 amino acids. CDR1 is MNHNS, CDR2 SASEGT, per germline. CDR3 in DNA: TGTGCCAGCAGTCGTAGTCGGGAAGAGACCCAGTACTTC. Protein sequence: CASSRSREETQYF.

CDR3: CSARDGTSGETQYF. The CDR3 nucleotides are TGCAGTGCTAGAGATGGGACTAGCGGGGAGACCCAGTACTTC. V and J are TRBV20-1 and TRBJ2-5, with 12 bases matching TRBD2. CDR1 and CDR2 from the germline V gene are DFQATT and SNEGSKA (reference sequence). With V trimmed by 0 bases and J by 5 bases, 1 base remained unmatched. The CDR3 is 14 amino acids.

This clonotype has only a few counts. V gene TRBV11-2 combines with J gene TRBJ2-7, with a tentative D call TRBD2 (6 bases). V was pared by 1 base and J by 2 bases, with 6 bases between. This CDR3 comprises 13 residues. The germline V gene encodes CDR1 SGHAT and CDR2 FQNNGV. The CDR3 sequence is CASSLGLAYEQYF. In DNA form, the CDR3 reads TGTGCCAGCAGCTTAGGACTAGCCTACGAGCAGTACTTC.

Only a few counts were recorded for this clonotype. The CDR3 protein is CASSYLLRTEGAYTF. The DNA of the CDR3 is TGTGCCAGCAGTTACCTCCTTCGGACAGAGGGCGCCTACACCTTC. This rearrangement joins TRBV6-7 to TRBJ1-2, with D perhaps TRBD1 (6 bases). TRBV6-7 belongs to the ORF category, with a function that is uncertain. This CDR3 is 15 amino acids long. With 2 bases removed from V and 10 bases from J, the gap between germline ends came to 20 bases.

The chain couples TRBV20-1 to TRBJ1-1; TRBD1 aligns across 8 bases. V shed 0 bases, J shed 6 bases, and the junction held 9 bases outside the gene matches. CDR3 length: 15 amino acids. CDR1 and CDR2 (germline): DFQATT, SNEGSKA (reference sequence). This CDR3 reads CSARDGARGLAEAFF. The DNA for the CDR3 is TGCAGTGCTAGAGATGGGGCCAGGGGGCTGGCTGAAGCTTTCTTT.

V usage is TRBV30 and J usage is TRBJ1-1, with D unclear. Germline V CDR1 and CDR2: GTSNPN, SVGIG (reference sequence). The CDR3 contains 13 residues. V lost 4 bases and J 2 bases, leaving 11 bases between the germline ends. CDR3 DNA: TGTGCCTGGATTACGGGGTTTAACACTGAAGCTTTCTTT. Translated, it gives CAWITGFNTEAFF.

This clonotype was observed once. The V call is TRBV29-1, the J call TRBJ2-3, with TRBD1 as a possible D gene (5 bases). The CDR3 extends over 13 amino acids. CDR1 is SQVTM, CDR2 ANQGSEA, per germline. The V gene lost 6 bases and the J gene lost 2 bases, with 12 bases spanning the gap. CDR3 nucleotide sequence: TGCAGCGTCATCGGCAGGGTCACAGATACGCAGTATTTT. Encoded protein: CSVIGRVTDTQYF.

V gene TRBV5-1 combines with J gene TRBJ2-7, with D perhaps TRBD2 (7 bases). The CDR3 spans 14 residues. V gave up 5 bases and J gave up 3 bases, with 15 bases separating them. Germline values: CDR1 SGHRS, CDR2 YFSETQ. CDR3 region: CASRIQGGFYEQYF. The CDR3 DNA is TGCGCCAGCAGGATACAGGGAGGGTTCTACGAGCAGTACTTC.

The table lists this clonotype with a few counts. A junction end diverges from the germline sequence, so it may reflect a read error. The V and J genes are TRBV2 and TRBJ2-7; 9 nucleotides match TRBD2. CDR1 is SNHLY and CDR2 is FYNNEI in the germline V gene. The CDR3 totals 15 residues. In DNA form, the CDR3 reads TGTGCCAGCAGAACACCACTAGCGGGTGCCTACGAACAGTACTTC. Translating gives CASRTPLAGAYEQYF.

The chain links TRBV9 to TRBJ2-3; D is perhaps TRBD1 or TRBD2 (5 bases each). Germline V CDR1 and CDR2: SGDLS, YYNGEE. The CDR3 is 15 residues long. With 0 bases removed from V and 0 bases from J, the gap between germline ends came to 8 bases. CDR3 coding DNA: TGTGCCAGCAGCGTAGATGGGGACAGCACAGATACGCAGTATTTT. This translates into CASSVDGDSTDTQYF.

The chain couples TRBV29-1 to TRBJ1-1; D gene uncertain. Trimming took 1 base from V and 0 from J, leaving 9 bases between them. Germline assignment: CDR1 SQVTM and CDR2 ANQGSEA. This CDR3 is 14 amino acids long. The CDR3 here is CSVEGTALNTEAFF. The CDR3 DNA reads TGCAGCGTTGAAGGTACAGCCCTGAACACTGAAGCTTTCTTT.

J is TRBJ1-1 and V is TRBV7-8, with 7 bases matching TRBD1. The CDR3 consists of 15 residues. The ends lost 7 bases at V and 5 bases at J; junction bases unmatched: 13. Germline V gives CDR1 SGHVS, CDR2 FQNEAQ. Here the CDR3 reads CASTTRGTAGTEAFF. The CDR3 nucleotides are TGTGCCAGCACCACTCGGGGGACAGCCGGGACTGAAGCTTTCTTT.

In this sample, this clonotype turned up a few times. The rearrangement uses TRBV27 and TRBJ2-3, with D uncertain. The CDR3 length is 13 residues. The germline gives CDR1 MNHEY, CDR2 SMNVEV (reference sequence). Trimming shortened V by 4 bases and J by 0 bases, and 5 bases separated the two germline ends. The CDR3 sequence is CASSWQSTDTQYF. The CDR3 bases are TGTGCCAGCAGTTGGCAGAGCACAGATACGCAGTATTTT.